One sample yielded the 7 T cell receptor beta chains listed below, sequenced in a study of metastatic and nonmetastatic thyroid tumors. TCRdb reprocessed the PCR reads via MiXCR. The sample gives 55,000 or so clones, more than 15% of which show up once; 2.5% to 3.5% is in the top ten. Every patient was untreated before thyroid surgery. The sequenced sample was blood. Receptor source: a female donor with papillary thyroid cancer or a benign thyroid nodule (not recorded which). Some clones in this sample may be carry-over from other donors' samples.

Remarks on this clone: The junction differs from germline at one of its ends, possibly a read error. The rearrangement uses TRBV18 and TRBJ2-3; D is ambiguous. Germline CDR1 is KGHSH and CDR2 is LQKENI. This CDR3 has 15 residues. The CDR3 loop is CASSPGPDSKDTQYF. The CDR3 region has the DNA TGCGCCAGCTCACCAGGACCGGATAGCAAAGATACGCAGTATTTT.

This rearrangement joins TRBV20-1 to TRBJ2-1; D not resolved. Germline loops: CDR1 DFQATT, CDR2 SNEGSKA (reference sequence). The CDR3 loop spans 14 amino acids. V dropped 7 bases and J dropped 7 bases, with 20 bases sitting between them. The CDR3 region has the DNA TGCAGTGATAGGGTCCTGCAGACCACTAATGAGCAGTTCTTC. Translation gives CSDRVLQTTNEQFF.

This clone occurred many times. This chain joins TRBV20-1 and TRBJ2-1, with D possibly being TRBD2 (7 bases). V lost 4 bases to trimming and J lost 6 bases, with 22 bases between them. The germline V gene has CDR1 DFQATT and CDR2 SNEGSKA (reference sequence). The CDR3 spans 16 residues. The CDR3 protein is CSANGGGRMGFNEQFF. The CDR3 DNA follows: TGCAGTGCTAATGGGGGGGGCAGAATGGGGTTCAATGAGCAGTTCTTC.

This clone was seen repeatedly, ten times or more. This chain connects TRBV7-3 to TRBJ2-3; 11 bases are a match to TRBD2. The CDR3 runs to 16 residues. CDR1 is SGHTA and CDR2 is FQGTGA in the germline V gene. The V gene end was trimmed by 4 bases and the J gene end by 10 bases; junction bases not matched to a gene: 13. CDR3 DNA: TGTGCCAGCAGCTCCACTAGCGGGAGCTCCAATATCCCGCAGTATTTT. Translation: CASSSTSGSSNIPQYF.

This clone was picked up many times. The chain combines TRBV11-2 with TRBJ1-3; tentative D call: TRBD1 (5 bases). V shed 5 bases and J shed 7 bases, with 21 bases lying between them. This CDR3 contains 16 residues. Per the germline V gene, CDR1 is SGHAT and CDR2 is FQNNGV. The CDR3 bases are TGTGCCAGCAGCCTCTCCAGGCGGGGGAATTTTAACACCATATATTTT. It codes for CASSLSRRGNFNTIYF.

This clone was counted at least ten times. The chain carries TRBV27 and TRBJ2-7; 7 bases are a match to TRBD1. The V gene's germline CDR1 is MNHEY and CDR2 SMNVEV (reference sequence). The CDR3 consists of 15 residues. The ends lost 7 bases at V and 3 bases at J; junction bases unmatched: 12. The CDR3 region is CASILNPGTVYEQYF. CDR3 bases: TGTGCCAGCATTCTGAATCCCGGGACAGTCTACGAGCAGTACTTC.

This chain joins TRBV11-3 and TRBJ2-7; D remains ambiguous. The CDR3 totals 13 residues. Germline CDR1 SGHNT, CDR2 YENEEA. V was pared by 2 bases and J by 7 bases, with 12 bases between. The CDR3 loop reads CASSLWQYAEQYF. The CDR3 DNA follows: TGTGCCAGCAGCTTATGGCAGTATGCAGAGCAGTACTTC.